The 2 T cell receptor beta chains below were found in one sample sequenced in a study of beta chain features in type 1 diabetes. Reverse transcribing all isolated RNA meant expressed TCRB transcripts were sequenced. The repertoire was sequenced with immunoSEQ multiplex PCR; TCRdb's copy has only in-frame clones and lacks some. Altogether under 950,000 clones are present, about a sixth being singletons, with the ten largest covering about 0.02%. Material for sequencing was naive CD4+ T cells from blood. The receptor source for this set is a woman between 18 and 30 years old in good health.

Notes on this clone: This sample also contains other DNA sequences that code for the same CDR3. V gene TRBV2 combines with J gene TRBJ2-2; D may match TRBD1 or TRBD2 (6 bases each). The germline CDR1 and CDR2 sequences are SNHLY and FYNNEI. The length of the CDR3 is 13 residues. Trimming removed 6 bases at V and 4 bases at J, with 9 bases between. The CDR3 DNA reads TGTGCCAGCAGCAGGGGAGGCACCGGGGAGCTGTTTTTT. As protein: CASSRGGTGELFF. The variable domain in full, completed from reference TRBV2 and TRBJ2-2, reads EPEVTQTPSHQVTQMGQEVILRCVPISNHLYFYWYRQILGQKVEFLVSFYNNEISEKSEIFDDQFSVERPDGSNFTLKIRSTKLEDSAMYFCASSRGGTGELFFGEGSRLTVL.

The chain uses TRBV7-6 and TRBJ2-7; 9 bases map to TRBD2. Trimming cost V 5 bases and J 0 bases; bases outside gene matches: 8. Germline CDR1 is SGHVS and CDR2 is FNYEAQ. The CDR3 runs to 16 residues. The CDR3 spells CASSQDPSGTSYEQYF. CDR3 bases: TGTGCCAGCAGCCAGGATCCTAGCGGGACCTCCTACGAGCAGTACTTC. The full variable domain, in which reference TRBV7-6 and TRBJ2-7 provide the parts outside the CDR3, is GAGVSQSPRYKVTKRGQDVALRCDPISGHVSLYWYRQALGQGPEFLTYFNYEAQQDKSGLPNDRFSAERPEGSISTLTIQRTEQRDSAMYRCASSQDPSGTSYEQYFGPGTRLTVT.